This TCR beta chain is from a study of blood T cell repertoires in COVID-19. Study at large: Italy, Spain and the United States were the sources of the convalescent and acute COVID-19 samples. PBMCs, B-cell-depleted T cells, or T cells provided the cDNA or gDNA that made up the material.

Original processing methods: Amplifying reference gene primers gave estimates of nucleated cell counts. Method: immunoSEQ multiplex PCR; TCRdb's copy keeps in-frame clones and lacks some. Clonal size and the V and J genes are those of that table, whereas D and trimming came from the DNA. Of 240,000 or so clones in the sample, approximately 85% are singletons; the top ten hold 9.5% to 15%. Germline V CDR1 and CDR2: WNHNN, SYGVQD (reference sequence). Trimming removed 8 bases from V and 0 bases from J, with 9 bases in between. This CDR3 is built from 13 residues. What was sequenced was peripheral blood. The V call is TRBV10-1, the J call TRBJ2-3, with D possibly TRBD2 on 6 matching bases. The TCR was taken from a woman aged 55-70 years with active or convalescent COVID-19. CDR3 sequence reads: CASRDSSTDTQYF. The CDR3 DNA reads TGCGCCAGCCGGGACTCAAGCACAGATACGCAGTATTTT.